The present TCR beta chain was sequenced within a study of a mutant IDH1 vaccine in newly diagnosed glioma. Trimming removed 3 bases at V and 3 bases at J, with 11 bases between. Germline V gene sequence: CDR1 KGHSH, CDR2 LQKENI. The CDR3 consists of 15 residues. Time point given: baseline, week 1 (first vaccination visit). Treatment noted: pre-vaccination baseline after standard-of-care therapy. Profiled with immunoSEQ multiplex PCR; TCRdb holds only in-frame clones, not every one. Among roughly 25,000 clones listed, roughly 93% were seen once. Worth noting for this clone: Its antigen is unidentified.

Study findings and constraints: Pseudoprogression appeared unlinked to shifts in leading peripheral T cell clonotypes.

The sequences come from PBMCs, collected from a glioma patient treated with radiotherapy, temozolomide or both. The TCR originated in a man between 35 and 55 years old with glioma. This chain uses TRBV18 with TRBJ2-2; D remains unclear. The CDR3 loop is CASSPSTFDTGELFF. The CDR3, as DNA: TGTGCCAGCTCACCGTCGACATTCGACACCGGGGAGCTGTTTTTT. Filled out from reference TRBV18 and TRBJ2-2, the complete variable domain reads NAGVMQNPRHLVRRRGQEARLRCSPMKGHSHVYWYRQLPEEGLKFMVYLQKENIIDESGMPKERFSAEFPKEGPSILRIQQVVRGDSAAYFCASSPSTFDTGELFFGEGSRLTVL.